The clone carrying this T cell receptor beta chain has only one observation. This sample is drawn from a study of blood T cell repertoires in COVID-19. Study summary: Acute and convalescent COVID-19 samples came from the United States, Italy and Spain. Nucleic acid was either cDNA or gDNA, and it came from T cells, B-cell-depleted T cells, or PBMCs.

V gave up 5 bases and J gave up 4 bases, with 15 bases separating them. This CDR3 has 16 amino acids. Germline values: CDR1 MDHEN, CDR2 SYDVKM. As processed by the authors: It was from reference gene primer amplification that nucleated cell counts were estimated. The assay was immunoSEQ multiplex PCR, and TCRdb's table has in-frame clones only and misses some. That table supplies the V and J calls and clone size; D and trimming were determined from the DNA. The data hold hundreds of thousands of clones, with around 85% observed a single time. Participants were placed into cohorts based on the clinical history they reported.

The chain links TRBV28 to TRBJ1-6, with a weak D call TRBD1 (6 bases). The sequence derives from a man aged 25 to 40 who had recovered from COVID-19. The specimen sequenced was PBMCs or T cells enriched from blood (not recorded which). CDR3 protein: CASSTAEGVYNSPLHF. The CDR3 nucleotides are TGTGCCAGCAGTACGGCAGAGGGGGTTTATAATTCACCCCTCCACTTT. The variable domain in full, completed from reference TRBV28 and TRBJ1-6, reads DVKVTQSSRYLVKRTGEKVFLECVQDMDHENMFWYRQDPGLGLRLIYFSYDVKMKEKGDIPEGYSVSREKKERFSLILESASTNQTSMYLCASSTAEGVYNSPLHFGNGTRLTVT.